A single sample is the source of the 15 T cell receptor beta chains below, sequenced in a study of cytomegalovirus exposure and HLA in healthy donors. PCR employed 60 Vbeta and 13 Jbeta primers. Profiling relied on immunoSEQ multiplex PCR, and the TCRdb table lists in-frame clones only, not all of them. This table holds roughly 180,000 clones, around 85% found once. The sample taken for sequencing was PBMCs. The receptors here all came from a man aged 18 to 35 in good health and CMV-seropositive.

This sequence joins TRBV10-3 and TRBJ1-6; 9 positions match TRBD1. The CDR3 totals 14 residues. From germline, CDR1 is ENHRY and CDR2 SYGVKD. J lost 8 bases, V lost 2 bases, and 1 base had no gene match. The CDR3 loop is CAISEDRGYSPLHF. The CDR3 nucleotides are TGTGCCATCAGTGAGGACAGGGGGTATTCACCCCTCCACTTT.

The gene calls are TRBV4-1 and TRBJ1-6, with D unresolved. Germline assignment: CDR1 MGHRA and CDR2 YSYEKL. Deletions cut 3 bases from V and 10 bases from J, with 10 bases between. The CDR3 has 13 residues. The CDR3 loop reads CASSHVEVSPLHF. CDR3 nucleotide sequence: TGCGCCAGCAGCCACGTAGAAGTATCACCCCTCCACTTT.

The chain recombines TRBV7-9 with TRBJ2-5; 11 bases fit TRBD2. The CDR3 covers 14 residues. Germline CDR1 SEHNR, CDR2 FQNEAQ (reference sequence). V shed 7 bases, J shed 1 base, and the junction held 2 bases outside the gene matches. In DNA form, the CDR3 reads TGTGCCAGCACCCTAGCGGGGGGCCAAGAGACCCAGTACTTC. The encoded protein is CASTLAGGQETQYF.

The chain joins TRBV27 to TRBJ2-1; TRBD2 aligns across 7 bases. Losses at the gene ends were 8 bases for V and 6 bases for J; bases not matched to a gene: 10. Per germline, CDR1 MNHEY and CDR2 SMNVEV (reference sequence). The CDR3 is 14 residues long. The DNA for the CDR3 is TGTGCCAGCGGTTCGGGGCTAGCGGTCAATGAGCAGTTCTTC. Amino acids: CASGSGLAVNEQFF.

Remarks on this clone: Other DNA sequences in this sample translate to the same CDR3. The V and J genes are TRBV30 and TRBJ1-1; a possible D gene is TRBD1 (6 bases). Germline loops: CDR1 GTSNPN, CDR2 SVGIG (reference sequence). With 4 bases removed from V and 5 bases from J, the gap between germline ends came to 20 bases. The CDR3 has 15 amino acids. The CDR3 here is CAWMGVGGLGTEAFF. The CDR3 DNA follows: TGTGCCTGGATGGGGGTAGGGGGTCTAGGAACTGAAGCTTTCTTT. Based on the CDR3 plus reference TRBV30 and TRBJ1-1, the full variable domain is SQTIHQWPATLVQPVGSPLSLECTVEGTSNPNLYWYRQAAGRGLQLLFYSVGIGQISSEVPQNLSASRPQDRQFILSSKKLLLSDSGFYLCAWMGVGGLGTEAFFGQGTRLTVV.

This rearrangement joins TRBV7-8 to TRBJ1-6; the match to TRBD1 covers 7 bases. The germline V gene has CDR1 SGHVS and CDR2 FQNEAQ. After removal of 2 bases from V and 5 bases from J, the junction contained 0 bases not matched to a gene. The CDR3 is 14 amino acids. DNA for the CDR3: TGTGCCAGCAGCTTAACAGGGGATAATTCACCCCTCCACTTT. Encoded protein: CASSLTGDNSPLHF.

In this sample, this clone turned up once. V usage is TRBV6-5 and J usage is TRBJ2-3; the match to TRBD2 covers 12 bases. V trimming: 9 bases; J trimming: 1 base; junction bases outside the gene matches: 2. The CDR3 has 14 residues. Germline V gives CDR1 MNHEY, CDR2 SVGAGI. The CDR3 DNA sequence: TGTGCCAGTCGACTAGCGGGGGGCACAGATACGCAGTATTTT. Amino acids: CASRLAGGTDTQYF.

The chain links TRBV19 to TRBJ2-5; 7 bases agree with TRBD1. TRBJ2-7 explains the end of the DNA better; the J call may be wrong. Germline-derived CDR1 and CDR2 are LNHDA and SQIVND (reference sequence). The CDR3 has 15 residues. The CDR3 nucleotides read TGTGCCAGTAGTCCCCTAGGGGGCCGCTCCTACGAGCAGTACTTC. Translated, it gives CASSPLGGRSYEQYF.

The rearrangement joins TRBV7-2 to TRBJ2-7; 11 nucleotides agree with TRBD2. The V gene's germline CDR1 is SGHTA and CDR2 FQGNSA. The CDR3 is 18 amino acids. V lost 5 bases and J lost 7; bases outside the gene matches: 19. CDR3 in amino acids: CASSQRRITSGGAGEQYF. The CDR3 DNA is TGTGCCAGCAGCCAACGAAGGATCACTAGCGGGGGTGCGGGAGAGCAGTACTTC. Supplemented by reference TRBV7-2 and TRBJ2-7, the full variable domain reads GAGVSQSPSNKVTEKGKDVELRCDPISGHTALYWYRQSLGQGLEFLIYFQGNSAPDKSGLPSDRFSAERTGGSVSTLTIQRTQQEDSAVYLCASSQRRITSGGAGEQYFGPGTRLTVT.

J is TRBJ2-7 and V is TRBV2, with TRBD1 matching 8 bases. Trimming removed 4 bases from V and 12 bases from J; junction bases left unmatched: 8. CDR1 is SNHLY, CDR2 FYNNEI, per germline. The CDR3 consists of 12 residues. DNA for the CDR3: TGTGCCAGCAGTGCGACCACAGGGGGATGGTACTTC. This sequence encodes CASSATTGGWYF.

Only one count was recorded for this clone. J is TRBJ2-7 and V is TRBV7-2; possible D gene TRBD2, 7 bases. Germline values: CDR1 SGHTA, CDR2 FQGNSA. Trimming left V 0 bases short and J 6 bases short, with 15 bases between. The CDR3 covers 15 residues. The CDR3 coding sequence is TGTGCCAGCAGCTTAGCGCTAAACAGGGAGGGCGAGCAGTACTTC. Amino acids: CASSLALNREGEQYF.

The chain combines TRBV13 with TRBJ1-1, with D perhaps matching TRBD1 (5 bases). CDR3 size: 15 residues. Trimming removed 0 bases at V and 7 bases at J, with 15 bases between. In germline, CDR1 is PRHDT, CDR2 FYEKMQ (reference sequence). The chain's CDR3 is CASSLGAFGADEAFF. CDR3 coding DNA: TGTGCCAGCAGCTTAGGGGCCTTTGGGGCGGATGAAGCTTTCTTT.

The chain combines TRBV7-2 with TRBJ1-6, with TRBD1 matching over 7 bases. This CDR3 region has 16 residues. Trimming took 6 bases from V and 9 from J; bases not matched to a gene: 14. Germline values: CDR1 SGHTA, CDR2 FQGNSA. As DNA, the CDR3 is TGTGCCAGCAGTCCACAGGGGAGGCTTCAGGGTTCACCCCTCCACTTT. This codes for CASSPQGRLQGSPLHF.

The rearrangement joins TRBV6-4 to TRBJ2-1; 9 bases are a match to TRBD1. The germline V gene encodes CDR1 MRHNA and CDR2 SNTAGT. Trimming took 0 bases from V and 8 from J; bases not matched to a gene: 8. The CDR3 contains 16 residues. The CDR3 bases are TGTGCCAGCAGTGACTCTTTTAGGGACAGGGTCCATGAGCAGTTCTTC. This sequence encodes CASSDSFRDRVHEQFF.

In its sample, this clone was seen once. The CDR3 DNA is TGTGCCAGCAGCGACAGGGTTTTGGGTCAGCCCCAGCATTTT. It translates to CASSDRVLGQPQHF. The rearrangement uses TRBV6-5 and TRBJ1-5, with TRBD1 identical over 7 bases. This CDR3 has 14 residues. Unmatched junction bases numbered 8, after V lost 6 bases and J lost 6 bases. The germline V gene has CDR1 MNHEY and CDR2 SVGAGI.